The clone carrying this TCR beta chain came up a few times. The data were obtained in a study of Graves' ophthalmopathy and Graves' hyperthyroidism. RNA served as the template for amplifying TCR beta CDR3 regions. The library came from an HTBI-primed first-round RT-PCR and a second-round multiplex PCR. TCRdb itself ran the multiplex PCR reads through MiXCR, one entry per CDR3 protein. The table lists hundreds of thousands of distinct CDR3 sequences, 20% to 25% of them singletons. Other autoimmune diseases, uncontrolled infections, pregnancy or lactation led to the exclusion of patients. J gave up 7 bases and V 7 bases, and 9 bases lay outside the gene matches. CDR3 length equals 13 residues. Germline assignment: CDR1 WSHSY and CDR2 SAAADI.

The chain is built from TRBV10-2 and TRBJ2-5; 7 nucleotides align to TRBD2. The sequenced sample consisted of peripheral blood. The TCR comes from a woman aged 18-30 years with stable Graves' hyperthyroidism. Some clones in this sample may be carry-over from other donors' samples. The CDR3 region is CASKRDLPGTQYF. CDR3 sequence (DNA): TGCGCCAGCAAGCGGGATTTGCCTGGGACCCAGTACTTC.